The following is a TCR beta chain sequence with its context. Profiling relied on immunoSEQ multiplex PCR, and the TCRdb table lists in-frame clones only, not all of them. The sample includes roughly 2,300 clones, roughly 60% of them seen just once. This entry belongs to a study of sequential checkpoint blockade in melanoma. The CDR3 runs to 14 residues. The trim removed 4 bases at V and 2 bases at J, leaving 3 bases unmatched. The V gene's germline CDR1 is SSHAT and CDR2 FNYEAQ (reference sequence). Treatment specified: randomized to nivolumab then ipilimumab (arm A) or the reverse (arm B). This sequence was found in a human patient with melanoma. Some clones in this sample may be carry-over from other donors' samples. The material was CD8+ T cells sorted from blood (inferred from file names), obtained from a patient given nivolumab and ipilimumab in sequence. The chain carries TRBV7-7 and TRBJ2-7, with 9 bases identical to TRBD2. CDR3 region: CASSSSGDTYEQYF. DNA for the CDR3: TGTGCCAGCAGCTCTAGCGGGGACACCTACGAGCAGTACTTC.